This passage covers 28 T cell receptor beta chains from one sample sequenced in a study of OX40 agonist ivuxolimab in advanced cancers. Here immunoSEQ multiplex PCR was the method, and the copy in TCRdb shows in-frame clones only, minus some. The sample has around 32,000 clones, roughly 87% seen once. Sample: CD4+ or CD8+ T cells sorted from blood, taken in a trial of the OX40 agonist ivuxolimab. Receptor source: an adult with an advanced solid tumor such as melanoma, head and neck, liver or kidney cancer.

The chain links TRBV30 to TRBJ2-7, with 7 positions matching TRBD1. J gave up 6 bases and V 3 bases, and 11 bases lay outside the gene matches. Germline V lookup: CDR1 GTSNPN, CDR2 SVGIG (reference sequence). The CDR3 extends over 14 amino acids. The CDR3 bases are TGTGCCTGGAGCCCCGGGACAGTTTCTTCCGAGCAGTACTTC. Its protein product is CAWSPGTVSSEQYF.

The table lists this clone with a few counts. The chain is built from TRBV13 and TRBJ1-2; no reliable D call. This CDR3 has 13 residues. V shed 6 bases and J shed 6 bases, with 14 bases lying between them. CDR1 is PRHDT and CDR2 is FYEKMQ in the germline V gene (reference sequence). The CDR3 here is CASRKLGMDGYTF. The DNA of the CDR3 is TGTGCCAGCAGGAAACTTGGGATGGATGGCTACACCTTC.

The gene calls are TRBV7-3 and TRBJ2-2, with 14 bases lining up with TRBD2. V lost 2 bases to trimming and J lost 6 bases; unmatched junction nucleotides: 5. The germline V gene encodes CDR1 SGHTA and CDR2 FQGTGA. This CDR3 region has 17 residues. This chain's CDR3 is CASSLAGTSGRSGELFF. The CDR3 DNA reads as TGTGCCAGCAGCTTAGCCGGGACTAGCGGGAGATCCGGGGAGCTGTTTTTT. The variable domain in full, with the rest retrieved from reference TRBV7-3 and TRBJ2-2, is GAGVSQTPSNKVTEKGKYVELRCDPISGHTALYWYRQSLGQGPEFLIYFQGTGAADDSGLPNDRFFAVRPEGSVSTLKIQRTERGDSAVYLCASSLAGTSGRSGELFFGEGSRLTVL.

V and J are TRBV30 and TRBJ1-1; 7 bases fit TRBD1. The germline CDR1 and CDR2 sequences are GTSNPN and SVGIG (reference sequence). This CDR3 has 13 amino acids. V lost 2 bases and J lost 7; bases outside the gene matches: 7. The CDR3 spells CAWSMDRQNEAFF. The CDR3 DNA reads as TGTGCCTGGAGTATGGACAGGCAGAATGAAGCTTTCTTT.

The table lists this clone with many counts. This chain links TRBV6-5 with TRBJ1-2; D call uncertain. V lost 4 bases, J lost 4 bases, and 7 bases lay in between. The CDR3 has 12 residues. The germline CDR1 and CDR2 sequences are MNHEY and SVGAGI. In nucleotides, the CDR3 is TGTGCCAGCAGTTCGGCAGCCTATGGCTACACCTTC. This gives the protein CASSSAAYGYTF.

The chain recombines TRBV14 with TRBJ2-1; 8 nucleotides line up with TRBD2. CDR1 SGHDN and CDR2 FVKESK come from the germline V gene. The length of the CDR3 is 16 residues. The ends lost 2 bases at V and 8 bases at J; junction bases unmatched: 11. CDR3 in DNA: TGTGCCAGCAGCCAACAGGTTTATGCGGGGGGAGATGAGCAGTTCTTC. Translating gives CASSQQVYAGGDEQFF.

The chain links TRBV4-1 to TRBJ2-3; a possible D gene is TRBD1 (5 bases). Germline CDR1 is MGHRA and CDR2 is YSYEKL. The CDR3 covers 17 residues. Trimming cost V 3 bases and J 1 base, with 17 bases left between them. The chain's CDR3 is CASSHLGRSRGTDTQYF. The DNA for the CDR3 is TGCGCCAGCAGCCATCTGGGGCGGTCCAGGGGCACAGATACGCAGTATTTT.

This rearrangement joins TRBV7-2 to TRBJ2-4; TRBD1 aligns across 8 bases. Per germline, CDR1 SGHTA and CDR2 FQGNSA. The length of the CDR3 is 17 residues. Germline trimming cut 5 bases from V and 0 bases from J; bases unmatched to any gene: 9. The CDR3 loop is CASSGGQGTLAKNIQYF. The CDR3 DNA sequence: TGTGCCAGCAGCGGCGGACAGGGCACTTTAGCCAAAAACATTCAGTACTTC.

V gene TRBV5-1 combines with J gene TRBJ2-1; tentatively, D is TRBD2 (6 bases). The V end lost 2 bases, the J end lost 3 bases, and 12 bases lay between the germline ends. This CDR3 spans 15 amino acids. Germline V CDR1 and CDR2: SGHRS, YFSETQ. This CDR3 reads CASSFGAGHYNEQFF. Here the CDR3 DNA reads TGCGCCAGCAGCTTCGGAGCGGGCCACTACAATGAGCAGTTCTTC.

The rearrangement links TRBV4-1 to TRBJ1-6; TRBD1 matches 7 bases. J gave up 2 bases and V 0 bases, and 10 bases lay outside the gene matches. There are 19 residues in the CDR3. Germline CDR1 and CDR2: MGHRA and YSYEKL. The DNA of the CDR3 is TGCGCCAGCAGCCAAGATTTGGCGACAGGGTTGACCTATAATTCACCCCTCCACTTT. This sequence encodes CASSQDLATGLTYNSPLHF.

The genes are TRBV11-2 and TRBJ1-1; 7 nucleotides match TRBD1. Germline CDR1 is SGHAT and CDR2 is FQNNGV. Trimming at V came to 8 bases and at J to 0 bases, leaving 6 bases not matched to a gene. CDR3 length: 14 amino acids. The CDR3: CASELQGMNTEAFF. As DNA, the CDR3 is TGTGCCAGCGAACTACAGGGGATGAACACTGAAGCTTTCTTT.

The rearrangement uses TRBV30 and TRBJ2-5, with a possible D match to TRBD1 (6 bases). This CDR3 comprises 14 residues. Germline V gene data show CDR1 as GTSNPN and CDR2 as SVGIG (reference sequence). Trimming pared 0 bases from V and 2 bases from J, leaving 10 bases between. CDR3 protein: CAWSVWGLQETQYF. The CDR3 bases are TGTGCCTGGAGTGTGTGGGGGCTACAAGAGACCCAGTACTTC.

This clone was detected only a few times. The J gene is TRBJ1-2, the V gene TRBV19, with D possibly being TRBD1 (6 bases). This CDR3 has 13 amino acids. CDR1 and CDR2 (germline): LNHDA, SQIVND (reference sequence). Between the trimmed V and J ends, which lost 1 base and 6 bases, there was a span of 9 bases. CDR3: CASSIVGDNGYTF. CDR3 in DNA: TGTGCCAGTAGTATAGTGGGGGACAATGGCTACACCTTC. Full variable domain (outside the CDR3, taken from reference TRBV19 and TRBJ1-2): DGGITQSPKYLFRKEGQNVTLSCEQNLNHDAMYWYRQDPGQGLRLIYYSQIVNDFQKGDIAEGYSVSREKKESFPLTVTSAQKNPTAFYLCASSIVGDNGYTFGSGTRLTVV.

The V and J genes are TRBV21-1 and TRBJ2-2. TRBV21-1 is termed a pseudogene. This CDR3 spans 17 amino acids. The CDR3 nucleotides are TGTGCCAGCAGCAAACCGCAAGGGCAGAATCTATGCCGGGAGCTGTTTTTT. Its translation: CASSKPQGQNLCRELFF.

The chain recombines TRBV4-1 with TRBJ2-7; no clear D gene. Trimming cost V 1 base and J 3 bases, with 10 bases left between them. This CDR3 spans 14 amino acids. Germline V gives CDR1 MGHRA, CDR2 YSYEKL. CDR3 sequence (DNA): TGCGCCAGCAGCCAAGGTGCTAACGTCTACGAGCAGTACTTC. Protein product: CASSQGANVYEQYF.

CDR3 nucleotides: TGCGCCAGCAGCCCCCCCGCGGGCACAGATACGCAGTATTTT. Translating gives CASSPPAGTDTQYF. The chain is built from TRBV4-1 and TRBJ2-3; D gene uncertain. Germline values: CDR1 MGHRA, CDR2 YSYEKL. The CDR3 extends over 14 amino acids. V was shortened by 4 bases and J by 1 base, with 9 bases between the two germline ends.

The chain is built from TRBV6-7 and TRBJ2-7, with D possibly matching TRBD1 (5 bases). TRBV6-7 is annotated as an ORF whose role is uncertain. The CDR3 is 13 amino acids. V lost 2 bases and J lost 6, with 11 bases in between. This chain's CDR3 is CASSYKGFGEQYF. CDR3 nucleotides: TGTGCCAGCAGTTACAAGGGGTTTGGCGAGCAGTACTTC.

The rearrangement uses TRBV7-3 and TRBJ2-2; perhaps D is TRBD1 or TRBD2 (6 bases each). V was clipped by 5 bases and J by 4 bases, with 14 bases between them. Per the germline V gene, CDR1 is SGHTA and CDR2 is FQGTGA. This CDR3 contains 15 residues. CDR3 protein: CASSPTGGRTGELFF. The CDR3 region has the DNA TGTGCCAGCAGCCCGACAGGAGGGCGCACCGGGGAGCTGTTTTTT.

This clone was found a few times. This chain links TRBV9 with TRBJ1-1; D gene unclear. CDR1 is SGDLS, CDR2 YYNGEE, per germline. The CDR3 loop spans 13 amino acids. V gave up 0 bases and J gave up 3 bases, with 6 bases separating them. The CDR3 bases are TGTGCCAGCAGCGTAGGCAGATACACTGAAGCTTTCTTT. Translating it yields CASSVGRYTEAFF.

This chain links TRBV7-9 with TRBJ2-1; 7 positions match TRBD1. This CDR3 is built from 15 residues. Per the germline V gene, CDR1 is SEHNR and CDR2 is FQNEAQ (reference sequence). Trimming removed 2 bases from V and 7 bases from J; junction bases left unmatched: 8. The CDR3 DNA follows: TGTGCCAGCAGCTTATACCCAGGGGGTACGAATGAGCAGTTCTTC. Amino acids: CASSLYPGGTNEQFF.

The V and J genes are TRBV5-1 and TRBJ2-3; the match to TRBD1 covers 8 bases. Trimming cost V 2 bases and J 1 base; bases outside gene matches: 3. This CDR3 contains 15 residues. Germline-derived CDR1 and CDR2 are SGHRS and YFSETQ. CDR3 sequence: CASSFLDRGTDTQYF. In DNA, the CDR3 is TGCGCCAGCAGCTTTTTGGACAGGGGCACAGATACGCAGTATTTT.

V usage is TRBV13 and J usage is TRBJ2-1; D uncertain. With 5 bases removed from V and 0 bases from J, the gap between germline ends came to 17 bases. Germline V gene data show CDR1 as PRHDT and CDR2 as FYEKMQ (reference sequence). The CDR3 has 17 amino acids. The CDR3 nucleotides read TGTGCCAGCAGCCCCCCCTCGACCGGAAGCTCCTACAATGAGCAGTTCTTC. It translates to CASSPPSTGSSYNEQFF.

Only one count was recorded for this clone. This chain connects TRBV27 to TRBJ2-5, with 8 bases fitting TRBD1. V dropped 0 bases and J dropped 2; count of bases not matched to a gene: 5. The CDR3 is 16 amino acids. CDR1 is MNHEY, CDR2 SMNVEV, per germline (reference sequence). The CDR3 coding sequence is TGTGCCAGCAGTTTATCCGGGACAGGTAGTCAAGAGACCCAGTACTTC. The encoded protein is CASSLSGTGSQETQYF.

By share of the sample, this clone is medium-sized (0.01 to 0.1%). The chain combines TRBV19 with TRBJ1-2; 7 nucleotides align to TRBD1. Germline V gene sequence: CDR1 LNHDA, CDR2 SQIVND (reference sequence). V trimming: 0 bases; J trimming: 1 base; junction bases outside the gene matches: 14. CDR3 length: 19 amino acids. CDR3: CASSIDFSTGMTFNYGYTF. DNA of the CDR3: TGTGCCAGTAGTATAGATTTCTCGACAGGGATGACATTTAACTATGGCTACACCTTC.

This chain joins TRBV4-1 and TRBJ1-3; D is unclear. The V end lost 4 bases, the J end lost 8 bases, and 6 bases lay between the germline ends. Germline loops: CDR1 MGHRA, CDR2 YSYEKL. The CDR3 totals 11 residues. The CDR3, as DNA: TGCGCCAGCAGCCTCGCAGACACCATATATTTT. It encodes CASSLADTIYF.

This clone has only a few counts. The germline gene is not matched at one end of the junction; a read error may be the cause. V gene TRBV7-9 combines with J gene TRBJ1-2; TRBD1 matches at 7 bases. Germline loops: CDR1 SEHNR, CDR2 FQNEAQ (reference sequence). The CDR3 sequence is 9 residues long. The chain's CDR3 is CANEEGQTF. The CDR3 DNA follows: TGTGCCAACGAAGAGGGACAGACTTTC.

The V gene is TRBV2, the J gene TRBJ2-7, with D maybe TRBD2 (5 bases). Germline V gene sequence: CDR1 SNHLY, CDR2 FYNNEI. The ends were cut back, 7 bases at V and 2 bases at J, with 18 bases in the middle. The CDR3 contains 15 residues. In nucleotides, the CDR3 is TGTGCCAGCACCGAGGGCGGGCAGGTCGCCTACGAGCAGTACTTC. This gives the protein CASTEGGQVAYEQYF. The entire variable domain, with the rest obtained from reference TRBV2 and TRBJ2-7, is as follows: EPEVTQTPSHQVTQMGQEVILRCVPISNHLYFYWYRQILGQKVEFLVSFYNNEISEKSEIFDDQFSVERPDGSNFTLKIRSTKLEDSAMYFCASTEGGQVAYEQYFGPGTRLTVT.

The chain combines TRBV11-2 with TRBJ2-7; 9 nucleotides match TRBD2. Losses at the gene ends were 5 bases for V and 1 base for J; bases not matched to a gene: 6. CDR3 length: 15 residues. In germline, CDR1 is SGHAT, CDR2 FQNNGV. The CDR3 DNA reads TGTGCCAGCAGCCCATGGAGCGGGGGGTCCTACGAGCAGTACTTC. This translates into CASSPWSGGSYEQYF.